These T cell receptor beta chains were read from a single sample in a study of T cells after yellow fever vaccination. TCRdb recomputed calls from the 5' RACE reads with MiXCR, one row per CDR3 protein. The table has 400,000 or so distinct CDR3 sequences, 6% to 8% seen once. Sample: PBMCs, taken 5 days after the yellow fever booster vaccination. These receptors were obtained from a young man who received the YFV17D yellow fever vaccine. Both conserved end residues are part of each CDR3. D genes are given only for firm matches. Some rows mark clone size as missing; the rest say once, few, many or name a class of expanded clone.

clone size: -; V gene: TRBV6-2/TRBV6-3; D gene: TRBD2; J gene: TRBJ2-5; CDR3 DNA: TGTGCCAGCAGTTCTATCGGCCCCATAGGTAGCGGGATTAGGTACCAAGAGACCCAGTACTTC; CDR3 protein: CASSSIGPIGSGIRYQETQYF
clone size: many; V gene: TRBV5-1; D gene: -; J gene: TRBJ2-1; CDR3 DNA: TGCGCCAGCAGCTTGATGGCAAGCGGACCCAATGAGCAGTTCTTC; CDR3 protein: CASSLMASGPNEQFF
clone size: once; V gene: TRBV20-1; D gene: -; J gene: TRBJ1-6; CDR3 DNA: TGCAGTGCCCCCAAAGGGACCGACCGGCGGTATAATTCACCCCTCCACTTT; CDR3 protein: CSAPKGTDRRYNSPLHF
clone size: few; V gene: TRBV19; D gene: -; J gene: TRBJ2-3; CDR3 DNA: TGTGCCAGTAGTCGGCCCTCTAGCACAGATACGCAGTATTTT; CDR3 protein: CASSRPSSTDTQYF
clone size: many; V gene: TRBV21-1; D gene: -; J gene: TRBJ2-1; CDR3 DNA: TGTGCCAGCAGCAAGCCGGGACTAGCGGGAAACAATGAGCAGTTCTTC; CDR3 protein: CASSKPGLAGNNEQFF
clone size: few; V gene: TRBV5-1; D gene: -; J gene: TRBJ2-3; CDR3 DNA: TGCGCCAGCAGCTTGGTCCAGAGTGGGGCAGATACGCAGTATTTT; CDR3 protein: CASSLVQSGADTQYF
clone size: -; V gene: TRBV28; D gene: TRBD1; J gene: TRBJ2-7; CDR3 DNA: TGTGCCAGCAGGACCGGACAGGCCGCCTCCTACGAGCAGTACTTC; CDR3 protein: CASRTGQAASYEQYF
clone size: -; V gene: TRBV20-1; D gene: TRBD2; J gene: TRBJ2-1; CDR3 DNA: TGCAGTGCTAGAGTCGGGGGGTCTGGGGAAGCTGCGTTCTTC; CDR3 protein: CSARVGGSGEAAFF
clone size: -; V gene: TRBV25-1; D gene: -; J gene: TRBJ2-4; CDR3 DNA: TGTGCCAGCAGTAAAACAGGGTCCAAAAACATTCAGTACTTC; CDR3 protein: CASSKTGSKNIQYF
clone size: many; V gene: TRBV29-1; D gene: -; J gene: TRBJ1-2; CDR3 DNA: TGCAGCGTTGAGGTTCAGAGGTACTACACCTTC; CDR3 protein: CSVEVQRYYTF
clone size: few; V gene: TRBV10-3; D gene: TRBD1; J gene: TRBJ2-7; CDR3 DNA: TGTGCCATCCAACGACAGGGCGGGTCGGCCTACGAGCAGTACTTC; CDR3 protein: CAIQRQGGSAYEQYF
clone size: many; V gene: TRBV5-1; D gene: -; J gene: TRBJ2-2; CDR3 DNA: TGCGCCAGCAGCTTGGCTAGCACCGGGGAGCTGTTTTTT; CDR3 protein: CASSLASTGELFF
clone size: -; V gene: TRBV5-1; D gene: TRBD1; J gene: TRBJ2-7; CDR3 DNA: TGCGCCAGCAGCCCGGACTCCGGGACAGGGACCTACGAGCAGTACTTC; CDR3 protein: CASSPDSGTGTYEQYF
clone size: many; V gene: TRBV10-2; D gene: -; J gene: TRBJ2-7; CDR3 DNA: TGCGCCAGCAGGGGGGCCGTAGTCTACGAGCAGTACTTC; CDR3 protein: CASRGAVVYEQYF
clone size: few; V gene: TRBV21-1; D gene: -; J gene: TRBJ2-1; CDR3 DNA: TGTGCCAGCAGGGGGAAAGCGGGAGGGCCCCTCAATGAGCAGTTCTTC; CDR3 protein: CASRGKAGGPLNEQFF
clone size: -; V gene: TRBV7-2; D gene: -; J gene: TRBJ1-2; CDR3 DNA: TGTGCCAGCAGCCAACCTGGTGTATATGGCTACACCTTC; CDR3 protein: CASSQPGVYGYTF
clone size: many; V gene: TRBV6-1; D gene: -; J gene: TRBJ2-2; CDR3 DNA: TGTGCCAGCGGGTCCCTCACCGGGGAGCTGTTTTTT; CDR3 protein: CASGSLTGELFF
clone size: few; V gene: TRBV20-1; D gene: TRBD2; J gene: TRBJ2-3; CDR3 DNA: TGCAGTGCTAGAGCCACGGGACTAGCGTGGGCAGATACGCAGTATTTT; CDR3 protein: CSARATGLAWADTQYF
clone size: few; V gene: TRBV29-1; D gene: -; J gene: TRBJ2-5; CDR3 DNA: TGCAGCGGGGCGTCTCCGGTCGAGACCCAGTACTTC; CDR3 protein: CSGASPVETQYF
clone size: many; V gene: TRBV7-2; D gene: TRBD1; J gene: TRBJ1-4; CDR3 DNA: TGTGCCAGCAGCTTATACGGACAGGGTGAAAAACTGTTTTTT; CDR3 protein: CASSLYGQGEKLFF
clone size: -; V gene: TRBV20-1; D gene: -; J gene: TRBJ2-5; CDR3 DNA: TGCAGTGCTTTAGAACCGGGAAGACAAGAGACCCAGTACTTC; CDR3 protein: CSALEPGRQETQYF
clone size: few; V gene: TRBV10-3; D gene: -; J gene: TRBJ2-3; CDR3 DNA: TGTGCCATCAGTGGGTCAAATACGCAGTATTTT; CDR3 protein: CAISGSNTQYF
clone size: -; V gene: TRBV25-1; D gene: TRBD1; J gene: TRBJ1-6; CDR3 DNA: TGTGCCAGCAGTGGCCCAAGACAGGGATCAACGGGGTCACCCCTCCACTTT; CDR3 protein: CASSGPRQGSTGSPLHF
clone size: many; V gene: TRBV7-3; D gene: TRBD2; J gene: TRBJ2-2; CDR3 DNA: TGTGCCAGCAGGGGGACTAGTAAAGTCTCAAACACCGGGGAGCTGTTTTTT; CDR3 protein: CASRGTSKVSNTGELFF
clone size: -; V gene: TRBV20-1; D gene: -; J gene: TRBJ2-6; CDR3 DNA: TGCAGTGCCTTTGGGGTTCCTGGGGCCAACGTCCTGACTTTC; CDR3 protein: CSAFGVPGANVLTF
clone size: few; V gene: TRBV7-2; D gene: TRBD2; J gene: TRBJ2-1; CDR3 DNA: TGTGCCAGCAGCTTCACTAGCGGGAGGGCTTATGAGCAGTTCTTC; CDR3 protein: CASSFTSGRAYEQFF
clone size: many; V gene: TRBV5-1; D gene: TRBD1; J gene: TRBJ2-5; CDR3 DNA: TGTGCCAGCAGCCCCGGGACAGGGCAAGAGACCCAGTACTTC; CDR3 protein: CASSPGTGQETQYF
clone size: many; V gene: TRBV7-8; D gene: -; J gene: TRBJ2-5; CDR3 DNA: TGTGCCAGCAGTCGAAGTGCCGCGGTCCAAGAGACCCAGTACTTC; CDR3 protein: CASSRSAAVQETQYF